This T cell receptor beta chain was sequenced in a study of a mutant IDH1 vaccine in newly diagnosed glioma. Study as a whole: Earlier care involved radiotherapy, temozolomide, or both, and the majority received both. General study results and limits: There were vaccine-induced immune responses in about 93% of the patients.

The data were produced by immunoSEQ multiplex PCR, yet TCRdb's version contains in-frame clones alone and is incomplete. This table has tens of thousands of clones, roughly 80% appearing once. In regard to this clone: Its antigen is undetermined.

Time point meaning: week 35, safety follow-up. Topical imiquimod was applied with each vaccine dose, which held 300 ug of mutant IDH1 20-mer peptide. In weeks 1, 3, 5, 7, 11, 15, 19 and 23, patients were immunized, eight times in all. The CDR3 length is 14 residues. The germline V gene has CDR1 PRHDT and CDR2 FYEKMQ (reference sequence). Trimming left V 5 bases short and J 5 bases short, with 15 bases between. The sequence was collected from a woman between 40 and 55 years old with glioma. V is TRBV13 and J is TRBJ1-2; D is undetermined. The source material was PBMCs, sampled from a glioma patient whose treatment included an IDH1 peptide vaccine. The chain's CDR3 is CASSLYGPLYGYTF. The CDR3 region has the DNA TGTGCCAGCAGCCTTTATGGGCCCCTATATGGCTACACCTTC.